The T cell receptor (beta chain) described here comes from a study of early T cells in non-severe SARS-CoV-2 infection. Background on the study: RNA in bulk from unsorted whole blood was sequenced, and chains were unpaired.

Trimming removed 5 bases at V and 2 bases at J, with 9 bases between. Germline CDR1 and CDR2: SGHTA and FQGNSA. This CDR3 has 13 residues. TCRdb called the 5' RACE reads again in MiXCR, with one record for every CDR3 protein. The repertoire consists of tens of thousands of distinct CDR3 sequences, with roughly 9.3% occurring once and the leading ten covering around 14%. The table lists this clonotype with a count of one. Its antigen is still unknown. Regarding the study as a whole: VDJdb matching, biased toward anti-spike CD8 responses, missed private and CD4 specificities.

The receptor was isolated from an adult who was a healthcare worker with PCR-confirmed SARS-CoV-2 infection or an uninfected control (not recorded which). The J gene is TRBJ1-1, the V gene TRBV7-2; D not certain. The sample consisted of whole blood. The CDR3 region is CASSGALNTEAFF. In DNA form, the CDR3 reads TGTGCCAGCAGCGGCGCACTAAACACTGAAGCTTTCTTT.